This TCR beta chain was obtained from a study of T cells in tuberculosis. Study background: Sequenced TCRs come from CD1B-GMM tetramer-binding T cells. Blood was taken before or within 7 days of anti-tuberculosis therapy. General study findings and limits: Active tuberculosis TCR-alpha repertoires lay closer to GMM-specific TCRs than IGRA-negative controls, suggesting clonal expansion.

The time point was: new active TB diagnosis, blood taken before or within 7 days of starting treatment. Patients were newly diagnosed, HIV-seronegative, and aged 18 or older. In germline, CDR1 is KGHSH, CDR2 LQKENI. The junction had 4 bases not matched to a gene; V was cut back by 3 bases and J by 0 bases. The CDR3 spans 16 residues. Method: immunoSEQ multiplex PCR; TCRdb's copy keeps in-frame clones and lacks some. The sample has 35,000 to 45,000 clones; approximately 95% are singletons. As concerns this clone: Its antigen is still unknown.

This TCR came from an adult with tuberculosis. This chain joins TRBV18 and TRBJ2-2; 7 bases are shared with TRBD1. This material consisted of PBMCs, taken at tuberculosis diagnosis. CDR3 region: CASSPSGTANTGELFF. CDR3 in DNA: TGTGCCAGCTCACCGTCCGGGACAGCGAACACCGGGGAGCTGTTTTTT.